This passage covers 20 T cell receptor beta chains from one sample sequenced in a study of blood T cell repertoires in COVID-19. Sequenced by immunoSEQ multiplex PCR; TCRdb stores in-frame clones only, minus some. This sample has 220,000 or so clones, with around 83% found just once. Sequencing input: PBMCs or T cells enriched from blood (not recorded which). Every receptor here comes from a middle-aged woman who had recovered from COVID-19.

The V gene is TRBV6-5, the J gene TRBJ2-2, with 8 positions matching TRBD1. V dropped 5 bases and J dropped 8; count of bases not matched to a gene: 4. The CDR3 is 13 residues long. Germline CDR1 reads MNHEY; CDR2 reads SVGAGI. CDR3 nucleotide sequence: TGTGCCAGCAGTCTCCAGGGGGCTGGGGAGCTGTTTTTT. Translated: CASSLQGAGELFF.

CDR3 nucleotides: TGTGCCAGTATTTTCGGTAATGAGCAGTTCTTC. Translation gives CASIFGNEQFF. V and J are TRBV19 and TRBJ2-1, with unresolved D. This CDR3 is built from 11 residues. Germline lookup yields CDR1 LNHDA and CDR2 SQIVND (reference sequence). Trimming took off 7 bases at V and 7 bases at J, with 8 bases between the two ends.

The genes are TRBV30 and TRBJ1-2; D unresolved. In germline, CDR1 is GTSNPN, CDR2 SVGIG (reference sequence). V was pared by 4 bases and J by 3 bases, with 9 bases between. The CDR3 is made up of 12 amino acids. The CDR3 DNA reads TGTGCCTGGACAATCGGAGACTATGGCTACACCTTC. This codes for CAWTIGDYGYTF. The whole variable domain, filled in from reference TRBV30 and TRBJ1-2, reads SQTIHQWPATLVQPVGSPLSLECTVEGTSNPNLYWYRQAAGRGLQLLFYSVGIGQISSEVPQNLSASRPQDRQFILSSKKLLLSDSGFYLCAWTIGDYGYTFGSGTRLTVV.

This chain uses TRBV28 with TRBJ1-1; D uncertain. Trimming took 2 bases from V and 11 from J, leaving 18 bases between them. This CDR3 is 14 amino acids long. Germline V gene sequence: CDR1 MDHEN, CDR2 SYDVKM. CDR3 in DNA: TGTGCCAGCAGTTTACTCAAAATGGGGAGTGGTGCTTTCTTT. Its protein is CASSLLKMGSGAFF.

The chain uses TRBV2 and TRBJ1-3; tentatively, D is TRBD1 (5 bases). The V end lost 5 bases, the J end lost 0 bases, and 14 bases lay between the germline ends. CDR3 length: 16 amino acids. The germline V gene encodes CDR1 SNHLY and CDR2 FYNNEI. The CDR3 DNA reads TGTGCCAGCAGTCAACAGGTGACCTACTCTGGAAACACCATATATTTT. Protein product: CASSQQVTYSGNTIYF. Looking up the rest from reference TRBV2 and TRBJ1-3 gives the full variable domain: EPEVTQTPSHQVTQMGQEVILRCVPISNHLYFYWYRQILGQKVEFLVSFYNNEISEKSEIFDDQFSVERPDGSNFTLKIRSTKLEDSAMYFCASSQQVTYSGNTIYFGEGSWLTVV.

The J gene is TRBJ1-3, the V gene TRBV11-3, with a weak D call TRBD1 (6 bases). Per the germline V gene, CDR1 is SGHNT and CDR2 is YENEEA. Between the trimmed V and J ends, which lost 4 bases and 11 bases, there was a span of 24 bases. The CDR3 is 16 amino acids. The CDR3 DNA is TGTGCCAGCAGCTCTTCAGGGGCTCTTCCCCAAACTTCCATATATTTT. This translates into CASSSSGALPQTSIYF.

This chain links TRBV11-2 with TRBJ1-3; D gene unclear. CDR1 and CDR2 (germline): SGHAT, FQNNGV. Trimming removed 5 bases at V and 1 base at J, with 15 bases between. The CDR3 length is 16 residues. Written as DNA, the CDR3 is TGTGCCAGCAGCCTACCCCGGGGTTCATCTGGAAACACCATATATTTT. Its translation is CASSLPRGSSGNTIYF. The whole variable domain, remainder taken from reference TRBV11-2 and TRBJ1-3, is EAGVAQSPRYKIIEKRQSVAFWCNPISGHATLYWYQQILGQGPKLLIQFQNNGVVDDSQLPKDRFSAERLKGVDSTLKIQPAKLEDSAVYLCASSLPRGSSGNTIYFGEGSWLTVV.

This rearrangement joins TRBV10-2 to TRBJ1-3; 9 bases line up with TRBD1. V was clipped by 3 bases and J by 2 bases; unmatched bases: 2. Looked up from germline, CDR1 is WSHSY and CDR2 is SAAADI. CDR3 size: 15 residues. Here the CDR3 DNA reads TGCGCCAGCAGTGAACAGGGGGCCCCTGGAAACACCATATATTTT. It yields the protein CASSEQGAPGNTIYF.

The rearrangement links TRBV5-8 to TRBJ1-3; D ambiguous. CDR1 is SGHTS and CDR2 is YDEGEE in the germline V gene. The V end lost 7 bases, the J end lost 1 base, and 9 bases lay between the germline ends. This CDR3 has 13 amino acids. CDR3 region: CASDEVSGNTIYF. CDR3 DNA: TGTGCCAGCGATGAGGTTTCTGGAAACACCATATATTTT.

The chain employs TRBV2 and TRBJ1-3; TRBD1 might be the D (6 bases). Germline lookup yields CDR1 SNHLY and CDR2 FYNNEI. Trimming left V 3 bases short and J 2 bases short, with 8 bases between. The CDR3 totals 14 residues. CDR3 bases: TGTGCCAGCAGTGACTACAGGGCTGGAAACACCATATATTTT. Translation gives CASSDYRAGNTIYF.

The sample holds one count of this clone. The V gene is TRBV28, the J gene TRBJ2-7, with 7 bases matching TRBD2. V lost 5 bases and J lost 6; bases outside the gene matches: 13. The V gene's germline CDR1 is MDHEN and CDR2 SYDVKM. The length of the CDR3 is 15 residues. The CDR3 region is CASSPRGGYRLEQYF. In nucleotides, the CDR3 is TGTGCCAGCAGTCCCCGGGGAGGGTACCGGCTCGAGCAGTACTTC. The full variable domain, in which reference TRBV28 and TRBJ2-7 provide the parts outside the CDR3, is DVKVTQSSRYLVKRTGEKVFLECVQDMDHENMFWYRQDPGLGLRLIYFSYDVKMKEKGDIPEGYSVSREKKERFSLILESASTNQTSMYLCASSPRGGYRLEQYFGPGTRLTVT.

Here the CDR3 DNA reads TGTGCCAGCAGTGATGTCAGGAGGCCCTATGGCTACACCTTC. Protein sequence: CASSDVRRPYGYTF. The rearrangement joins TRBV2 to TRBJ1-2; D remains ambiguous. V was clipped by 3 bases and J by 4 bases, with 12 bases between them. Germline CDR1 SNHLY, CDR2 FYNNEI. This CDR3 has 14 residues.

The chain recombines TRBV7-6 with TRBJ1-5; 7 bases are shared with TRBD1. Germline CDR1 and CDR2: SGHVS and FNYEAQ. V shed 5 bases and J 5 bases; nucleotides not matched to a gene: 9. The CDR3 sequence is 15 residues long. The chain's CDR3 is CASSPDRARDQPQHF. The CDR3 DNA reads as TGTGCCAGCAGCCCCGACAGGGCCCGCGATCAGCCCCAGCATTTT.

This clone has a handful of counts. The chain combines TRBV11-2 with TRBJ2-7, with D possibly TRBD2 on 6 matching bases. V dropped 2 bases and J dropped 3 bases, with 14 bases sitting between them. In germline, CDR1 is SGHAT, CDR2 FQNNGV. The CDR3 covers 15 residues. The CDR3 DNA sequence: TGTGCCAGCAGCTTATCCCCGGGCGGGGACTACGAGCAGTACTTC. Translated: CASSLSPGGDYEQYF.

This clone occurred once. The chain joins TRBV27 to TRBJ2-7, with a possible D match to TRBD2 (5 bases). The CDR3 length is 14 residues. V lost 6 bases and J lost 2, with 14 bases in between. Germline V lookup: CDR1 MNHEY, CDR2 SMNVEV (reference sequence). This chain's CDR3 is CASRLDGGPYEQYF. For the CDR3, the DNA is TGTGCCAGCAGGCTTGACGGAGGACCCTACGAGCAGTACTTC.

This clone was counted only a few times. The V gene is TRBV3-1 (or the pseudogene TRBV3-2), the J gene TRBJ2-1, with 10 positions matching TRBD2. Germline V lookup: CDR1 LGHDT, CDR2 YNNKEL (reference sequence). This CDR3 has 18 amino acids. With V trimmed by 2 bases and J by 6 bases, 13 bases remained unmatched. The CDR3 spells CASSQYVSSGRRVNEQFF. CDR3 nucleotides: TGTGCCAGCAGCCAATATGTGTCTAGCGGGAGACGGGTCAATGAGCAGTTCTTC.

The genes are TRBV3-1 (or the pseudogene TRBV3-2) and TRBJ1-1; TRBD1 matches at 8 bases. There are 14 residues in the CDR3. After removal of 7 bases from V and 3 bases from J, the junction contained 7 bases not matched to a gene. Per germline, CDR1 LGHDT and CDR2 YNNKEL (reference sequence). The CDR3 region has the DNA TGTGCCAGCATGGCAGGGGGCGTCGACACTGAAGCTTTCTTT. Amino acid sequence: CASMAGGVDTEAFF.

This clone came up once. The chain joins TRBV4-1 to TRBJ2-1; 10 positions match TRBD2. The CDR3 is 19 amino acids. The V and J ends lost 1 base and 1 base, in that order; junction bases with no gene match: 10. CDR1 is MGHRA and CDR2 is YSYEKL in the germline V gene. CDR3 region: CASSQAHLLAGDSYNEQFF. DNA of the CDR3: TGCGCCAGCAGCCAAGCTCACTTGCTAGCGGGAGATTCCTACAATGAGCAGTTCTTC.

This chain connects TRBV5-1 to TRBJ2-3; 8 bases agree with TRBD1. This CDR3 region has 18 residues. The J segment lost 0 bases and the V segment lost 2 bases, leaving 11 bases of the junction unmatched. CDR1 SGHRS and CDR2 YFSETQ come from the germline V gene. CDR3 coding DNA: TGCGCCAGCAGCTTTCAGGGGGCGGGCGCCTATAGCACAGATACGCAGTATTTT. Amino acid sequence: CASSFQGAGAYSTDTQYF.

The chain joins TRBV2 to TRBJ1-1, with 8 bases matching TRBD1. V shed 0 bases, J shed 1 base, and the junction held 13 bases outside the gene matches. Germline V gene data show CDR1 as SNHLY and CDR2 as FYNNEI. The CDR3 length is 19 residues. CDR3: CASSEAPHGQGDGNTEAFF. CDR3 nucleotides: TGTGCCAGCAGTGAAGCTCCTCACGGACAGGGAGACGGGAACACTGAAGCTTTCTTT.